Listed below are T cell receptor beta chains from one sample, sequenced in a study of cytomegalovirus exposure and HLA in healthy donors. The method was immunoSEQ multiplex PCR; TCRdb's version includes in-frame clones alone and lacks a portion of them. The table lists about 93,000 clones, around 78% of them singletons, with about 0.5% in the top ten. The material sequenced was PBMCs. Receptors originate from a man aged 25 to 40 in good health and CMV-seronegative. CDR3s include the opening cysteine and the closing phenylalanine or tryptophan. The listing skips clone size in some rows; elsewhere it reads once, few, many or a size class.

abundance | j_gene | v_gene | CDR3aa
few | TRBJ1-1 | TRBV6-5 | CASRQTENTEAFF
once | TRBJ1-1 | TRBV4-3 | CASSQDPGAPNTEAFF
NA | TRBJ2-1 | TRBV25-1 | CASSDSKRKSSYNEQFF
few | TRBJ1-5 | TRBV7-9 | CASSFIGQPQHF
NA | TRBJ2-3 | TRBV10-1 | CASSESAGLGSDTQYF
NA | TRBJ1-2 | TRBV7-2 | CASSFPGGGGYTF
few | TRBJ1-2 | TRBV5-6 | CASSLDRGDGYTF
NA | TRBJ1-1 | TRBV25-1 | CASRGTGENTEAFF
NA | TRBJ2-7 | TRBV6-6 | CASTRQGSRYEQYF
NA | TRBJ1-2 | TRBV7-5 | CARSQGMTANYGYTF
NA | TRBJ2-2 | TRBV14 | CASSQDLAGPKNAGELFF
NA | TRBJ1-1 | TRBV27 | CASSLNSLNTEAFF
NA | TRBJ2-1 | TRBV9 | CASSAPTGVNYNEQFF
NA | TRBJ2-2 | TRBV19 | CASAPGTGNTGELFF
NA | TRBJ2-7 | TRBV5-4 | CASSYDRGNEQYF
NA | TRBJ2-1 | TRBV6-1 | CASSGEAGVSYNEQFF
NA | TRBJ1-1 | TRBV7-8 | CASSFGNTEAFF
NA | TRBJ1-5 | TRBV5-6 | CASSLLRQEDNQPQHF
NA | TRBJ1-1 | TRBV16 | CASNHRGRRPTEAFF
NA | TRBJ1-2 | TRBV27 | CATFSPGAYGYTF
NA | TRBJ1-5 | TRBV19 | CASSITGGAGQPQHF
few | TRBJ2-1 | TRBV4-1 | CASSQGAERNEQFF
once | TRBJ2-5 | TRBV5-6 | CASRPGIGETQYF
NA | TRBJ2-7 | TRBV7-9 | CSSGRGSYEQYF
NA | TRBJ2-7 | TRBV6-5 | CASRDSPGEQYF
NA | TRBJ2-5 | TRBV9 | CASSPRTRGAQETQYF
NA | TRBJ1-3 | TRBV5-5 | CASRLTGGFGNTIYF
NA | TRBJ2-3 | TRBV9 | CASSQRGGVTDTQYF
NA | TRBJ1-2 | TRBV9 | CASSLGTDHTF
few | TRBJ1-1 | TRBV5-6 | CASSLLGAEAFF
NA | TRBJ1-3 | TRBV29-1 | CSVTDRSSGNTIYF
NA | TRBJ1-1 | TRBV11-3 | CASSLGGSNTEAFF
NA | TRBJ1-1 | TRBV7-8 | CASSPQGPTEAFF
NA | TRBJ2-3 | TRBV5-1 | CASSPPGSSTDTQYF
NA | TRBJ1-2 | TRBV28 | CASSLQGYGYTF
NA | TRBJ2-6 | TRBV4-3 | CASSRGSGANVLTF
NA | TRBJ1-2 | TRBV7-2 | CASSLGTRGYTF
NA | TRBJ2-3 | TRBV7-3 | CASSLGQGDTQYF
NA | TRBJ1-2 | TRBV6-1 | CASFIGGPPNYGYTF
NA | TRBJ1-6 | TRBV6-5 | CACRGLYNSPLHF